This T cell receptor beta chain comes out of a study of T cells in narcolepsy. The table came from immunoSEQ multiplex PCR; TCRdb's copy has only in-frame clones and leaves some out. The sample contains approximately 38,000 clones, 75% to 90% of which appear only once. Losses at the gene ends were 2 bases for V and 0 bases for J; bases not matched to a gene: 7. CDR1 and CDR2 from the germline V gene are SGHTA and FQGNSA. This CDR3 is 17 amino acids long. Sequenced: CD45RA- memory CD4+ T cells from PBMCs. This chain joins TRBV7-2 and TRBJ2-1, with 7 nucleotides matching TRBD2. The clonotype was recovered from a human donor with narcolepsy. Here the CDR3 reads CASSLTLAGSSYNEQFF. CDR3 DNA: TGTGCCAGCAGCTTAACCTTAGCGGGTAGCTCCTACAATGAGCAGTTCTTC. Using reference TRBV7-2 and TRBJ2-1 for the parts outside the CDR3, the full variable domain is GAGVSQSPSNKVTEKGKDVELRCDPISGHTALYWYRQSLGQGLEFLIYFQGNSAPDKSGLPSDRFSAERTGGSVSTLTIQRTQQEDSAVYLCASSLTLAGSSYNEQFFGPGTRLTVL.